This is a list of T cell receptor beta chains from one sample in a study of shared clonotypes between healthy human individuals. Sequenced by immunoSEQ multiplex PCR; TCRdb stores in-frame clones only, minus some. This table holds around 510,000 clones, 90% to 96% found once. Sequencing was carried out using naive CD4+ T cells sorted from blood. These receptors came from a woman aged 30 to 39 in good health. Both conserved end residues are part of each CDR3. Each record gives: V gene, CDR3 protein.

V gene: TRBV28; CDR3 protein: CASIPGQTNTEAFF
V gene: TRBV15; CDR3 protein: CATSRGAGSNQPQHF
V gene: TRBV28; CDR3 protein: CASRENRERYEQYF
V gene: TRBV7-2; CDR3 protein: CASSLVGGRNSYEQYF
V gene: TRBV6-5; CDR3 protein: CASSYSGLDSYEQYF
V gene: TRBV19; CDR3 protein: CASSARPGVTNEKLFF
V gene: TRBV28; CDR3 protein: CASSLTGTYEQYF
V gene: TRBV5-1; CDR3 protein: CASSPANGEGTIADNEQFF
V gene: TRBV5-1; CDR3 protein: CASSPDSPSYEKLFF
V gene: TRBV18; CDR3 protein: CASSPQSREASGELFF
V gene: TRBV19; CDR3 protein: CASSIDLRKITPGTVNTEAFF
V gene: TRBV19; CDR3 protein: CASSISMKRFNQPQHF
V gene: TRBV4-2; CDR3 protein: CASSQDALAALSGANVLTF
V gene: TRBV27; CDR3 protein: CASTSGGVGIYEQYF
V gene: TRBV28; CDR3 protein: CASSLAAGGLDTQYF
V gene: TRBV30; CDR3 protein: CAWSALQGRNTEAFF
V gene: TRBV5-1; CDR3 protein: CASSFRGQGASTGELFF
V gene: TRBV28; CDR3 protein: CASSPSGILDTQYF
V gene: TRBV6-1; CDR3 protein: CASSESIIRGNTIYF
V gene: TRBV27; CDR3 protein: CASSPQVAGGYYEQYF
V gene: TRBV28; CDR3 protein: CASSKTSGSYEQYF
V gene: TRBV19; CDR3 protein: CASSIARDSTDTQYF
V gene: TRBV7-2; CDR3 protein: CASSLSGTTNTGELFF
V gene: TRBV9; CDR3 protein: CASSSGEWINQPQHF
V gene: TRBV5-1; CDR3 protein: CASSLGSWVTDTQYF
V gene: TRBV4-2; CDR3 protein: CASSQTGQGISEQYF
V gene: TRBV6-5; CDR3 protein: CASSYHLAAGYNEQFF
V gene: TRBV18; CDR3 protein: CASSPRNPTSGRPGLYNEQFF
V gene: TRBV5-1; CDR3 protein: CASRGAGAGEQYF
V gene: TRBV19; CDR3 protein: CASSAPGETATYEQYF
V gene: TRBV5-1; CDR3 protein: CASSPGTSGRDEQFF
V gene: TRBV6-5; CDR3 protein: CASSYEWKGEAFF
V gene: TRBV7-9; CDR3 protein: CASSLDGVYEQYF
V gene: TRBV5-6; CDR3 protein: CASSLDNTQYF
V gene: TRBV28; CDR3 protein: CASSLASGRGIDTQYF
V gene: TRBV19; CDR3 protein: CASSPGPTRQTQYF
V gene: TRBV7-8; CDR3 protein: CASRENPGTGGTEAFF
V gene: TRBV2; CDR3 protein: CASSRESNQPQHF
V gene: TRBV19; CDR3 protein: CASSIAPDRFGNTIYF
V gene: TRBV7-8; CDR3 protein: CASSLVQAPAEAFF
V gene: TRBV7-2; CDR3 protein: CASSSEPVLSYEQYF
V gene: TRBV30; CDR3 protein: CAWDRDNQPQHF
V gene: TRBV6-5; CDR3 protein: CASRQGLAFGYEQYF
V gene: TRBV5-6; CDR3 protein: CASSSNRGLGTEAFF
V gene: TRBV9; CDR3 protein: CASSVDIDRGRVYGYTF
V gene: TRBV7-9; CDR3 protein: CASSLDVGSYEQYF
V gene: TRBV6-4; CDR3 protein: CASSEQGLVGHNEQFF
V gene: TRBV27; CDR3 protein: CASSKQWPSRQDPFIYNEQFF